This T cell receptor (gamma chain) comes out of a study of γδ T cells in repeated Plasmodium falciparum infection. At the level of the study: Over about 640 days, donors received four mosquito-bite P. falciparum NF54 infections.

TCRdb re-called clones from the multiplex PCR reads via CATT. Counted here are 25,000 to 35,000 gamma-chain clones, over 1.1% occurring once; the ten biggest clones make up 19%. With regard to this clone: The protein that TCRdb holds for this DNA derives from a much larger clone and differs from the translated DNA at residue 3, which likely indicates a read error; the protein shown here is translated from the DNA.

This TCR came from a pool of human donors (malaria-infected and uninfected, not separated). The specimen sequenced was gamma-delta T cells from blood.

CDR3 amino acids: CAPWDEGNYKKLF. As DNA, the CDR3 is TGTGCCCCCTGGGATGAAGGGAATTATAAGAAACTCTTT. The rearrangement uses TRGV4 and TRGJ1 or TRGJ2. As TCRdb names no J gene, one was assigned here on the basis of a DNA match to germline. The CDR3 has 13 amino acids. Germline values: CDR1 EGSTGY, CDR2 YDSYTSSV.